This TCR beta chain was sequenced during a study of blood T cell repertoires in COVID-19. Background on the study: PBMCs, B-cell-depleted T cells, or T cells provided the cDNA or gDNA that made up the material.

In Seattle, patients joined the study during active infection and were tracked longitudinally. In the original analysis: Nucleated cell number was recorded as an estimate derived from reference gene primer amplification. Clones were read by immunoSEQ multiplex PCR, and TCRdb kept only the in-frame ones, dropping some. V and J calls plus clone size are reproduced from that table; the DNA served to infer D and trimming. Counted here are tens of thousands of clones, approximately 83% occurring once; the ten biggest clones make up 6.5% to 7.5%. The TCR sequence derives from a man younger than 45 with COVID-19, enrolled during active disease. The source material was peripheral blood.

CDR3 region: CASSAGAGELFF. CDR3 bases: TGTGCCAGCAGCGCAGGGGCCGGGGAGCTGTTTTTT. This rearrangement joins TRBV6-5 to TRBJ2-2, with a tentative D call TRBD1 (6 bases). Germline V CDR1 and CDR2: MNHEY, SVGAGI. The V end was cut by 6 bases, the J end by 6 bases, with 8 bases between. The CDR3 runs 12 residues.